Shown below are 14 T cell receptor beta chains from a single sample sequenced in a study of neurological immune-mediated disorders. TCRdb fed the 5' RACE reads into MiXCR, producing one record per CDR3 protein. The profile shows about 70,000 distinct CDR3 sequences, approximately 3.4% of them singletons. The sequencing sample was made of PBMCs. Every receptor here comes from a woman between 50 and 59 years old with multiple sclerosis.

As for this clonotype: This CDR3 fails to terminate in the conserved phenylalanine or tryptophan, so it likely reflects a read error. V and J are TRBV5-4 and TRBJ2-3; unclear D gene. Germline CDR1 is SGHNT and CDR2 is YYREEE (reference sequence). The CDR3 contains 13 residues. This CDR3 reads CASSLGRTDTQYN. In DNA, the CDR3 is TGCGCCAGCAGCTTGGGCCGCACAGATACGCAGTATAAT.

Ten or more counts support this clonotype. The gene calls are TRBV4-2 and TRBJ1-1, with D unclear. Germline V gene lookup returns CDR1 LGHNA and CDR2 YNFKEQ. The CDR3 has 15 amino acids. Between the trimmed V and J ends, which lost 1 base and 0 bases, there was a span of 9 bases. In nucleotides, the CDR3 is TGTGCCAGCAGCCAAGGTCCAGGAATGAACACTGAAGCTTTCTTT. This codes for CASSQGPGMNTEAFF.

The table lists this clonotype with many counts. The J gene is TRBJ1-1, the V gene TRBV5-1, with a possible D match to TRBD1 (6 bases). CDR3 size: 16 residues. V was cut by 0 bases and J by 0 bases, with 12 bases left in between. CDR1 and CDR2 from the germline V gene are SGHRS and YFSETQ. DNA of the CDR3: TGCGCCAGCAGCTTGGGAGGGGGGGAAATGAACACTGAAGCTTTCTTT. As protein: CASSLGGGEMNTEAFF.

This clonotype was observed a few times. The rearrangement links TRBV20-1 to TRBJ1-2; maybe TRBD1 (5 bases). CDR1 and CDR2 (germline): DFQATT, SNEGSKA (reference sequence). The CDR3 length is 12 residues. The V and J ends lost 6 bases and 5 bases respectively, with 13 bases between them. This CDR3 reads CSAPDTAYGYTF. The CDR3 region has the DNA TGCAGTGCCCCGGACACGGCGTATGGCTACACCTTC.

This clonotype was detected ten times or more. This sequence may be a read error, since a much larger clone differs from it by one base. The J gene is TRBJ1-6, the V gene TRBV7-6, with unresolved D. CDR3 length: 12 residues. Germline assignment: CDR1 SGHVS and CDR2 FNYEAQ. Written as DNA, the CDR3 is TGTGCCAGCAGCCCAGACGGGTACCTTCTCAACTTT. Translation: CASSPDGYLLNF.

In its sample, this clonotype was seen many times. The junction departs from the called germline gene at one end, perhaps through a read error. Written as DNA, the CDR3 is TGCAGTGCTGGAGAAGGGGGGGCTAACTATGGCTACACCTTC. Protein: CSAGEGGANYGYTF. This rearrangement joins TRBV20-1 to TRBJ1-2, with D tentatively TRBD1 (6 bases). CDR3 size: 14 residues. CDR1 is DFQATT and CDR2 is SNEGSKA in the germline V gene (reference sequence).

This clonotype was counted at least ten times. CDR3 in DNA: TGCGCCAGCAGCCACTGGAGGCAAGGCTTTGGGGCCAACGTCCTGACTTTC. This codes for CASSHWRQGFGANVLTF. The V call is TRBV4-3, the J call TRBJ2-6, with D tentatively TRBD2 (5 bases). CDR1 LGHNA and CDR2 YSLEER come from the germline V gene. V lost 3 bases and J 3 bases, leaving 15 bases between the germline ends. CDR3 size: 17 residues.

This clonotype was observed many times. As DNA, the CDR3 is TGCGCCAGCAGCTATACTAGCTACAATGAGCAGTTCTTC. It codes for CASSYTSYNEQFF. This chain joins TRBV5-1 and TRBJ2-1, with D tentatively TRBD2 (5 bases). The CDR3 has 13 residues. The germline gives CDR1 SGHRS, CDR2 YFSETQ. Trimming stripped 3 bases from V and 3 bases from J, with 7 bases between. The whole variable domain, remainder taken from reference TRBV5-1 and TRBJ2-1, is KAGVTQTPRYLIKTRGQQVTLSCSPISGHRSVSWYQQTPGQGLQFLFEYFSETQRNKGNFPGRFSGRQFSNSRSEMNVSTLELGDSALYLCASSYTSYNEQFFGPGTRLTVL.

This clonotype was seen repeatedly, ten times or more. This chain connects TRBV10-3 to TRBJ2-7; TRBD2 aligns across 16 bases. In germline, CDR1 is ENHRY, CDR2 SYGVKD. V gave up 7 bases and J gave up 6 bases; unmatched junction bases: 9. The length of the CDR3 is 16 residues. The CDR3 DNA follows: TGTGCCATCACCACGGGGACTAGCGGGAGGGAGTCCGAGCAGTACTTC. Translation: CAITTGTSGRESEQYF.

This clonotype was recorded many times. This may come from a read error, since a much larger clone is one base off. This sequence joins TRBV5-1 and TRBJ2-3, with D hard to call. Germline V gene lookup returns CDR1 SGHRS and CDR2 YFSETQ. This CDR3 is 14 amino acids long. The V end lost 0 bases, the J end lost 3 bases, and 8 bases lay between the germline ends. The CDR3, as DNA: TGCGCCAGCAGCTTGGAAAGGCAAACAGATACGCAGTATTTT. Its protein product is CASSLERQTDTQYF.

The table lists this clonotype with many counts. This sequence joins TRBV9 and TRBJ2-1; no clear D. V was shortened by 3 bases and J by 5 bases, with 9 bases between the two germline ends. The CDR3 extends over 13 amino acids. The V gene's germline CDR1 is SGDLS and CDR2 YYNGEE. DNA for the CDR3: TGTGCCAGCAGCGGGGGTACTCACAATGAGCAGTTCTTC. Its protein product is CASSGGTHNEQFF.

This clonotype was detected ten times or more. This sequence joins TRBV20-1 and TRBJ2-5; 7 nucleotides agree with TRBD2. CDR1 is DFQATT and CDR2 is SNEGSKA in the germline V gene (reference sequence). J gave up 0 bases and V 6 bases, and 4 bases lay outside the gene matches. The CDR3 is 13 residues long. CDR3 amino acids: CSAGAGNQETQYF. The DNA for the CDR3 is TGCAGTGCGGGAGCGGGGAACCAAGAGACCCAGTACTTC.

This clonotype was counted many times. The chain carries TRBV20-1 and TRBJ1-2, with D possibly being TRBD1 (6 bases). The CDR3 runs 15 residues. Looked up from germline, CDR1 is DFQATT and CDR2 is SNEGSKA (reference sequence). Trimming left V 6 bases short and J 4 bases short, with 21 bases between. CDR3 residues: CSAPLPRGASYGYTF. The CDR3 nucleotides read TGCAGTGCCCCCCTCCCTAGGGGGGCCTCCTATGGCTACACCTTC.

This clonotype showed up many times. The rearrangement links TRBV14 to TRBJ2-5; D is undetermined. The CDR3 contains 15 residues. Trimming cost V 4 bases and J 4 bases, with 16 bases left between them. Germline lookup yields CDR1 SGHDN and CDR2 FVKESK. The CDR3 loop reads CASSRIGIFGETQYF. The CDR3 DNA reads TGTGCCAGCAGCCGGATAGGGATTTTTGGAGAGACCCAGTACTTC.